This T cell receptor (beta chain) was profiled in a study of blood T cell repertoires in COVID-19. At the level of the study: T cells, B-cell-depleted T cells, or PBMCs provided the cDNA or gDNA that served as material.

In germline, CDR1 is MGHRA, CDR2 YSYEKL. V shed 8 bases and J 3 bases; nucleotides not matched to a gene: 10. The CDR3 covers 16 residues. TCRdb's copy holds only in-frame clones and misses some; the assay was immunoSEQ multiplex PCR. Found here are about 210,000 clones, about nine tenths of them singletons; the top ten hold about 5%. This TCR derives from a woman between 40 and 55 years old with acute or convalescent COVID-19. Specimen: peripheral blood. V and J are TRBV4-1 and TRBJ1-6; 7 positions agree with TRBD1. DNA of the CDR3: TGCGCCAGCGGCTGGAGCCGGGACAGCTATAATTCACCCCTCCACTTT. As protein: CASGWSRDSYNSPLHF.